This record covers a single TCR beta chain. As yet, its antigen is unknown. MiXCR, run by TCRdb on the 5' RACE reads, gives a single entry per CDR3 protein. The sample consists of approximately 470,000 distinct CDR3 sequences, 12% to 15% of them appearing once. The sample originates from a study of identical twins. Overall study results and limits: In monozygotic twins, models underestimated the sharing of out-of-frame TCR alpha.

In addition, the sample was reused for a study of yellow fever vaccine responses in identical twins.

This receptor was obtained from a woman between 18 and 29 years old in good health. The sample was CD4+ T cells sorted from blood.

Here the CDR3 reads CASSQGPTEMGTEAFF. The CDR3 DNA reads as TGTGCCAGCAGCCAGGGGCCGACAGAAATGGGCACTGAAGCTTTCTTT. V and J are TRBV3-1 and TRBJ1-1; maybe TRBD1 (5 bases). Trimming removed 3 bases from V and 4 bases from J, with 18 bases in between. Germline CDR1 reads LGHDT; CDR2 reads YNNKEL (reference sequence). The CDR3 totals 16 residues. The entire variable domain, with the rest obtained from reference TRBV3-1 and TRBJ1-1, is as follows: DTAVSQTPKYLVTQMGNDKSIKCEQNLGHDTMYWYKQDSKKFLKIMFSYNNKELIINETVPNRFSPKSPDKAHLNLHINSLELGDSAVYFCASSQGPTEMGTEAFFGQGTRLTVV.